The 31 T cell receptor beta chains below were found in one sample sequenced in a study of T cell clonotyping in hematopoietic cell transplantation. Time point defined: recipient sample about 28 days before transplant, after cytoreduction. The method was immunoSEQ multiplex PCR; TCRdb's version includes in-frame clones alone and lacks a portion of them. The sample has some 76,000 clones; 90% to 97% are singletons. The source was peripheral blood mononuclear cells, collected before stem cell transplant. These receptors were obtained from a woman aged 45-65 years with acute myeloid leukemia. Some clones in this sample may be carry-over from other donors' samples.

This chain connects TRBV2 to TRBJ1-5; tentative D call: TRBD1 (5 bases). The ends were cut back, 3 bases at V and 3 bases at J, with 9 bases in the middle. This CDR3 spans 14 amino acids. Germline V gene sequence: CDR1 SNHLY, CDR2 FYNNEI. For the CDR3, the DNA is TGTGCCAGCAGTGATATACAGGACAATCAGCCCCAGCATTTT. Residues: CASSDIQDNQPQHF.

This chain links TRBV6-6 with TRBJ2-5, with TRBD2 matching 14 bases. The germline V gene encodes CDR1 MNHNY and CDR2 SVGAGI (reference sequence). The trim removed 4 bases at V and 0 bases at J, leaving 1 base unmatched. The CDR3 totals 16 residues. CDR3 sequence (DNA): TGTGCCAGCAGTTGGACTAGCGGGGGGTACCAAGAGACCCAGTACTTC. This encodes CASSWTSGGYQETQYF.

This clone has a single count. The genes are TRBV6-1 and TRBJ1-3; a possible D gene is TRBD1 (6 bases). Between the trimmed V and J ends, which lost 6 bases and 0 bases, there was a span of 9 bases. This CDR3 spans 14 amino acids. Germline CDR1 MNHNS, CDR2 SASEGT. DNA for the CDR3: TGTGCCAGCAGATTGGACAGCTCTGGAAACACCATATATTTT. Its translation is CASRLDSSGNTIYF.

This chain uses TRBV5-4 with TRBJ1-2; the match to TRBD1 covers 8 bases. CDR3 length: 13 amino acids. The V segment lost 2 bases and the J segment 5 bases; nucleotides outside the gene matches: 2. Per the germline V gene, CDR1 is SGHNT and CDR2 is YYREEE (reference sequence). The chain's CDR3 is CASSFRTGYGYTF. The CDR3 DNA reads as TGTGCCAGCAGCTTTCGGACAGGGTATGGCTACACCTTC.

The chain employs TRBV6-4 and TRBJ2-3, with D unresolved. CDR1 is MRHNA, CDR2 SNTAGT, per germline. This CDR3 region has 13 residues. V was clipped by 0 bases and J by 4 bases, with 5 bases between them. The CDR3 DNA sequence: TGTGCCAGCAGTGACTCTCAGGCAGATACGCAGTATTTT. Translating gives CASSDSQADTQYF.

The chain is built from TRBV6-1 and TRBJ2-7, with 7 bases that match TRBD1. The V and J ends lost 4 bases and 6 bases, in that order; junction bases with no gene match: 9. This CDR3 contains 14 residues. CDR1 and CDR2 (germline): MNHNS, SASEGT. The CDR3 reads CASSAGTALGEQYF. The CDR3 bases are TGTGCCAGCAGTGCTGGGACAGCCTTAGGCGAGCAGTACTTC.

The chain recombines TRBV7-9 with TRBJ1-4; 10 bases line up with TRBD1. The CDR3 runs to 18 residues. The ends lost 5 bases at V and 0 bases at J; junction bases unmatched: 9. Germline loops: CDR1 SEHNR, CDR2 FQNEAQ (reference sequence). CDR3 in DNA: TGTGCCAGCAGCCCCGGGACAGGGGCCCTTGCAACTAATGAAAAACTGTTTTTT. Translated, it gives CASSPGTGALATNEKLFF.

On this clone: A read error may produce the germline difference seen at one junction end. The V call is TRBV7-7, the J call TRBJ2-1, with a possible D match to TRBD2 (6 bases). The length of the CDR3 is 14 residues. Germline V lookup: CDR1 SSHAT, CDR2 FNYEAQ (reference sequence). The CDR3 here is CASSLGLTNNEQFF. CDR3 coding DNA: TGTGCTAGCAGCTTAGGACTAACGAACAATGAGCAGTTCTTC.

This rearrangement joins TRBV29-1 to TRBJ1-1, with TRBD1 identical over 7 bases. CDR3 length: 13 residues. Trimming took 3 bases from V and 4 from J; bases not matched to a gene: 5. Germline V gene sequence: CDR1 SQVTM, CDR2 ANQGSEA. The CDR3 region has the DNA TGCAGCGTTGATGTGGCAGGGGGCACTGAAGCTTTCTTT. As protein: CSVDVAGGTEAFF.

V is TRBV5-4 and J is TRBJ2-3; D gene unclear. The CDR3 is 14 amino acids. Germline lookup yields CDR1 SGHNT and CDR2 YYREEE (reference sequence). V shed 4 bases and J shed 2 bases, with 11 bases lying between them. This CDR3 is CASSPDSYTDTQYF. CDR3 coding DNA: TGTGCCAGCAGCCCCGACTCGTACACAGATACGCAGTATTTT.

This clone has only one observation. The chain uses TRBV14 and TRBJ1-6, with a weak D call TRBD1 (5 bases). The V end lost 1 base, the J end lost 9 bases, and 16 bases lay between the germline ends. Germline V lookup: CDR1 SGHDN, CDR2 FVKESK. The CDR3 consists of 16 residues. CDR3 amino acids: CASSQGGRVDGSPLHF. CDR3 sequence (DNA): TGTGCCAGCAGCCAAGGCGGCAGGGTCGACGGTTCACCCCTCCACTTT. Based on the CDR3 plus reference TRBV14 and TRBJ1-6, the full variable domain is EAGVTQFPSHSVIEKGQTVTLRCDPISGHDNLYWYRRVMGKEIKFLLHFVKESKQDESGMPNNRFLAERTGGTYSTLKVQPAELEDSGVYFCASSQGGRVDGSPLHFGNGTRLTVT.

The CDR3 loop reads CASSEVGEGTEAFF. The CDR3 nucleotides are TGTGCCAGCAGTGAAGTAGGGGAGGGAACTGAAGCTTTCTTT. The rearrangement joins TRBV2 to TRBJ1-1, with D possibly TRBD1 on 5 matching bases. V lost 1 base and J lost 5, with 11 bases in between. The length of the CDR3 is 14 residues. Germline CDR1 and CDR2: SNHLY and FYNNEI.

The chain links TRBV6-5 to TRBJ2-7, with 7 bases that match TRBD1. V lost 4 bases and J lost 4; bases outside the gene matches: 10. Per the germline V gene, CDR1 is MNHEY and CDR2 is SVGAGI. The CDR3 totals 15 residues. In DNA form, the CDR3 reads TGTGCCAGCAGTTCTCGACAGGGTGGAGTGTACGAGCAGTACTTC. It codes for CASSSRQGGVYEQYF.

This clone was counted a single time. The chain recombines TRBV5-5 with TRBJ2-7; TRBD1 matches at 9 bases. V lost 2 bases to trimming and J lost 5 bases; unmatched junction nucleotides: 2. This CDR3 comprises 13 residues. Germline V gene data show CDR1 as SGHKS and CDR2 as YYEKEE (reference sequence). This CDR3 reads CASSLQGAHEQYF. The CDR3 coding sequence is TGTGCCAGCAGCTTACAGGGGGCCCACGAGCAGTACTTC.

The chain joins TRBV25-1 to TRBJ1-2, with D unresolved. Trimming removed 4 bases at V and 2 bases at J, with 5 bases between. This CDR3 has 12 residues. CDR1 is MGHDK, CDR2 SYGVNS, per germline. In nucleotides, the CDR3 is TGTGCCAGCAGTGCCCAGAACTATGGCTACACCTTC. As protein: CASSAQNYGYTF.

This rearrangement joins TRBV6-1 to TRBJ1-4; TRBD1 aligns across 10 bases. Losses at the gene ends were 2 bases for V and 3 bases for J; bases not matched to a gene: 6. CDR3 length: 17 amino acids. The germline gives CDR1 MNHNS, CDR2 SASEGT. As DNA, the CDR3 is TGTGCCAGCAGTGAAAGGACAGGGGGGCGGGCTAATGAAAAACTGTTTTTT. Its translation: CASSERTGGRANEKLFF.

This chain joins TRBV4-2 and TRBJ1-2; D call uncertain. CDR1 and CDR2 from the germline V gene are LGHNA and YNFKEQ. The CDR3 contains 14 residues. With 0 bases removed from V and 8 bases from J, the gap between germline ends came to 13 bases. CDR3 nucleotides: TGTGCCAGCAGCCAAGAGGGCGGGGTTGGGGGCTACACCTTC. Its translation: CASSQEGGVGGYTF.

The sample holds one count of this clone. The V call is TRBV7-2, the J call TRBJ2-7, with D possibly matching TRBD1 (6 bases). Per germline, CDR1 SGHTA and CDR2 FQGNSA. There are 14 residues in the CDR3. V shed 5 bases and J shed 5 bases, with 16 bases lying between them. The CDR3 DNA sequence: TGTGCCAGCAGCAAGGTCGAGGGGGACCACGAGCAGTACTTC. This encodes CASSKVEGDHEQYF.

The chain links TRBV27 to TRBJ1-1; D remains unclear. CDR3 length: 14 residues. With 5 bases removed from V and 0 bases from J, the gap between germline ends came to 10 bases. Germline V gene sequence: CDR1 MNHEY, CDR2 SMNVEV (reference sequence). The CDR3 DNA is TGTGCCAGCAGTGGCGGGCCTATGAACACTGAAGCTTTCTTT. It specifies CASSGGPMNTEAFF.

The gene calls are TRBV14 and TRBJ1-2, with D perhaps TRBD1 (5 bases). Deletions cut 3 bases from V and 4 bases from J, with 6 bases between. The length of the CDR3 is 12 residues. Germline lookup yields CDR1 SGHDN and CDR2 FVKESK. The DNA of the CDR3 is TGTGCCAGCAGCCAGCAGGGCTATGGCTACACCTTC. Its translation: CASSQQGYGYTF.

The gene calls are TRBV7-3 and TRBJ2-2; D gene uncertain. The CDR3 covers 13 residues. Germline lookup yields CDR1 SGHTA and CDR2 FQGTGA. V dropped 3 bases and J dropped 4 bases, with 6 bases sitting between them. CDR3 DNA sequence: TGTGCCAGCAGCTTCAAATCCACCGGGGAGCTGTTTTTT. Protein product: CASSFKSTGELFF.

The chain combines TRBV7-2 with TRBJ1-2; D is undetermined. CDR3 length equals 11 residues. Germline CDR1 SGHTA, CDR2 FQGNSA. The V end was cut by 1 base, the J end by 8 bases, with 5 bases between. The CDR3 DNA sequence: TGTGCCAGCAGCTTAGTTGGGGGCTACACCTTC. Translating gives CASSLVGGYTF.

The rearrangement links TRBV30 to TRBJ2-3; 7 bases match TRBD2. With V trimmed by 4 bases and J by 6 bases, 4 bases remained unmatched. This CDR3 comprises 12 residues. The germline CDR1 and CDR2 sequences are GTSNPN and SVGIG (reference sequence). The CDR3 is CAWTLGGDTQYF. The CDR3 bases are TGTGCCTGGACCCTGGGAGGGGATACGCAGTATTTT.

This CDR3 reads CASSLGGLDTGELFF. DNA for the CDR3: TGTGCCAGCAGCTTAGGGGGGTTGGACACCGGGGAGCTGTTTTTT. The chain uses TRBV7-9 and TRBJ2-2; possibly TRBD1 or TRBD2 for D (5 bases each). The CDR3 has 15 amino acids. Trimming shortened V by 1 base and J by 3 bases, and 9 bases separated the two germline ends. Germline V CDR1 and CDR2: SEHNR, FQNEAQ (reference sequence).

The CDR3 loop is CASSPSGGITYEQYF. The CDR3, as DNA: TGTGCCAGCAGTCCTAGCGGGGGGATTACCTACGAGCAGTACTTC. The chain has TRBV28 and TRBJ2-7; TRBD2 agrees at 11 bases. This CDR3 comprises 15 residues. The J segment lost 2 bases and the V segment lost 5 bases, leaving 5 bases of the junction unmatched. Germline-derived CDR1 and CDR2 are MDHEN and SYDVKM.

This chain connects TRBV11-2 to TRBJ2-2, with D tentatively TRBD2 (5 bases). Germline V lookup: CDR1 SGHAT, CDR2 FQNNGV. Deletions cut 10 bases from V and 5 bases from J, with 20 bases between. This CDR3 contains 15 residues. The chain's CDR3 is CATEPGISHTGELFF. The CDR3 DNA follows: TGTGCCACCGAGCCCGGGATATCGCATACCGGGGAGCTGTTTTTT. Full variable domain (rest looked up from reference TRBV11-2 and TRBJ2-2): EAGVAQSPRYKIIEKRQSVAFWCNPISGHATLYWYQQILGQGPKLLIQFQNNGVVDDSQLPKDRFSAERLKGVDSTLKIQPAKLEDSAVYLCATEPGISHTGELFFGEGSRLTVL.

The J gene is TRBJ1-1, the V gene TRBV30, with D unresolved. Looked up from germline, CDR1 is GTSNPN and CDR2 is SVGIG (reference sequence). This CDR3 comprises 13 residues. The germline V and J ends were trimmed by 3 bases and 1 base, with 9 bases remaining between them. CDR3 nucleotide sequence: TGTGCCTGGAGAGGCAGCAGGAACACTGAAGCTTTCTTT. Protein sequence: CAWRGSRNTEAFF.

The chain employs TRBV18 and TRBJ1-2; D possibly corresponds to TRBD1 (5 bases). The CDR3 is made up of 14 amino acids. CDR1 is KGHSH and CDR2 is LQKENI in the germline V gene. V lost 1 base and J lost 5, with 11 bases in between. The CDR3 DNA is TGTGCCAGCTCACCACGGGGGGTGGAGTATGGCTACACCTTC. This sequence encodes CASSPRGVEYGYTF.

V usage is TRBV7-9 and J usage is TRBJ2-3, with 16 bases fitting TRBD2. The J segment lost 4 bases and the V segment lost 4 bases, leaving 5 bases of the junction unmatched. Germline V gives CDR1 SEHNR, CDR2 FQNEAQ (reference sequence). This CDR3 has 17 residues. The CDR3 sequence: CASSSGLAGGPSDTQYF. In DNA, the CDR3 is TGTGCCAGCAGCTCGGGACTAGCGGGAGGGCCCTCAGATACGCAGTATTTT.

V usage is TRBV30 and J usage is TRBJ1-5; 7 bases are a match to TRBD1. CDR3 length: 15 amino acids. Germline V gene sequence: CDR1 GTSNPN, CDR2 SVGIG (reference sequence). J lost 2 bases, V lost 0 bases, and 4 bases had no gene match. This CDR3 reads CAWSVQQGRNQPQHF. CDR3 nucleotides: TGTGCCTGGAGTGTACAACAGGGGCGCAATCAGCCCCAGCATTTT.

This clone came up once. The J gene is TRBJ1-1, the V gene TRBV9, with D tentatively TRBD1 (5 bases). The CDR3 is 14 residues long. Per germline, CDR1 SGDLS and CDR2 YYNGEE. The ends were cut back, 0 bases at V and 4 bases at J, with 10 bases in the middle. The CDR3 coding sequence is TGTGCCAGCAGCGTAGGGACGGGGCCCACTGAAGCTTTCTTT. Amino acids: CASSVGTGPTEAFF.